The clone carrying this T cell receptor beta chain was detected only a few times. Its target is not known. CDR1 and CDR2 from the germline V gene are WSHSY and SAAADI. The CDR3 contains 15 residues. V lost 0 bases and J lost 0, with 6 bases in between. Single viable CD3+CD4+CD8-CD45RO+ cells were sorted as the memory CD4+ T cells. Study processing details: Out-of-frame sequences were removed, leaving about 2.2 million distinct TCRbeta sequences. The method was immunoSEQ multiplex PCR; TCRdb's version includes in-frame clones alone and lacks a portion of them. That table furnishes V, J and clone size, whereas the DNA furnished D and trimming. The sample holds 48,000 or so clones, more than 70% seen once. These data come from a study of memory CD4+ T cells and cytomegalovirus serostatus. Overall study findings and caveats: Of 150 to 200 reported CMV TCRbeta sequences, roughly 67 were found in memory CD4+ repertoires.

The chain combines TRBV10-2 with TRBJ1-3, with D perhaps TRBD1 (5 bases). The sequence was obtained from an adult in good health and CMV-seronegative. Sequenced sample: memory CD4+ T cells from blood. Written as DNA, the CDR3 is TGCGCCAGCAGTGAGTCCGGACACTCTGGAAACACCATATATTTT. Translated, it gives CASSESGHSGNTIYF.